Shown below are 28 T cell receptor beta chains from a single sample sequenced in a study of cytomegalovirus exposure and HLA in healthy donors (dated 2017 in TCRdb). The method behind the library was the immunoSEQ multiplex PCR assay. TCRdb retrieved this table from immuneACCESS and kept in-frame rearrangements only. Not all clones are present; in checked studies, unresolved V genes account for under half, and no reason is known for the remainder. This sample is represented by 90,000 to 110,000 clones; roughly 90% of them were singletons. Roughly 2.1% of the sample is held by the ten biggest clonotypes. The specimen sequenced was PBMCs. These receptors were obtained from a woman aged 18-35 years in good health and CMV-seronegative.

CDR3 sequence reads: CASSHTSGGTDTQYF. The CDR3 region has the DNA TGTGCCAGCAGCCATACTAGCGGGGGCACAGATACGCAGTATTTT. The chain couples TRBV4-2 to TRBJ2-3, with 10 bases matching TRBD2. The CDR3 covers 15 residues. Losses at the gene ends were 3 bases for V and 1 base for J; bases not matched to a gene: 1. Germline assignment: CDR1 LGHNA and CDR2 YNFKEQ.

The chain uses TRBV28 and TRBJ2-3; 11 nucleotides agree with TRBD2. The CDR3 totals 19 residues. Losses at the gene ends were 5 bases for V and 2 bases for J; bases not matched to a gene: 15. Germline V lookup: CDR1 MDHEN, CDR2 SYDVKM. Written as DNA, the CDR3 is TGTGCCAGCAGTCCAATATTCCTAGCGGGAGGACCCATCACAGATACGCAGTATTTT. Translated, it gives CASSPIFLAGGPITDTQYF.

This chain joins TRBV5-1 and TRBJ2-7; 10 nucleotides line up with TRBD1. This CDR3 is built from 14 residues. CDR1 and CDR2 from the germline V gene are SGHRS and YFSETQ. V was clipped by 2 bases and J by 7 bases; unmatched bases: 6. The CDR3: CASSFGTGVGEQYF. Here the CDR3 DNA reads TGCGCCAGCAGCTTCGGGACAGGGGTGGGGGAGCAGTACTTC. Complete variable domain (other parts from reference TRBV5-1 and TRBJ2-7): KAGVTQTPRYLIKTRGQQVTLSCSPISGHRSVSWYQQTPGQGLQFLFEYFSETQRNKGNFPGRFSGRQFSNSRSEMNVSTLELGDSALYLCASSFGTGVGEQYFGPGTRLTVT.

The J gene is TRBJ2-5, the V gene TRBV7-9, with 9 bases identical to TRBD1. This CDR3 has 14 amino acids. With V trimmed by 5 bases and J by 3 bases, 4 bases remained unmatched. Germline CDR1 is SEHNR and CDR2 is FQNEAQ (reference sequence). Written as DNA, the CDR3 is TGTGCCAGCAGCCGGGGACAGGGAGAAGAGACCCAGTACTTC. Translating gives CASSRGQGEETQYF. Full variable domain (outside the CDR3, taken from reference TRBV7-9 and TRBJ2-5): DTGVSQNPRHKITKRGQNVTFRCDPISEHNRLYWYRQTLGQGPEFLTYFQNEAQLEKSRLLSDRFSAERPKGSFSTLEIQRTEQGDSAMYLCASSRGQGEETQYFGPGTRLLVL.

The gene calls are TRBV7-8 and TRBJ1-2; possibly TRBD1 for D (5 bases). Germline loops: CDR1 SGHVS, CDR2 FQNEAQ. Trimming cost V 2 bases and J 7 bases, with 11 bases left between them. This CDR3 contains 13 residues. CDR3 nucleotides: TGTGCCAGCAGCTTATACAATAGGGGTGGCTACACCTTC. It yields the protein CASSLYNRGGYTF.

The V call is TRBV6-1, the J call TRBJ1-3; D is undetermined. The CDR3 spans 11 residues. Trimming shortened V by 6 bases and J by 10 bases, and 10 bases separated the two germline ends. Germline V gene sequence: CDR1 MNHNS, CDR2 SASEGT. The DNA for the CDR3 is TGTGCCAGCAGCGGCGGGATTACCATATATTTT. Amino acid sequence: CASSGGITIYF.

The genes are TRBV6-1 and TRBJ1-1; a possible D gene is TRBD1 (5 bases). V lost 4 bases and J lost 3, with 12 bases in between. This CDR3 is 14 amino acids long. CDR1 is MNHNS, CDR2 SASEGT, per germline. CDR3 region: CASSVTRADTEAFF. The CDR3 coding sequence is TGTGCCAGCAGTGTCACCAGGGCGGACACTGAAGCTTTCTTT.

This chain joins TRBV5-6 and TRBJ2-1; 8 bases align to TRBD2. Trimming took 10 bases from V and 4 from J; bases not matched to a gene: 10. Looked up from germline, CDR1 is SGHDT and CDR2 is YYEEEE. The CDR3 runs to 14 residues. The CDR3 sequence is CAWHTRGAYNEQFF. The CDR3 DNA follows: TGTGCCTGGCATACGCGGGGGGCGTACAATGAGCAGTTCTTC.

This clone was detected a few times. The V gene is TRBV18, the J gene TRBJ2-3; TRBD2 might be the D (6 bases). Per the germline V gene, CDR1 is KGHSH and CDR2 is LQKENI. V lost 2 bases and J 5 bases, leaving 8 bases between the germline ends. This CDR3 is 13 amino acids long. CDR3 nucleotides: TGTGCCAGCTCACCAGCAGCGGGAGATACGCAGTATTTT. It codes for CASSPAAGDTQYF.

V is TRBV1 and J is TRBJ2-7; TRBD2, the table's D call, lacks a check against the DNA. TRBV1 is a known pseudogene. This CDR3 is 12 amino acids long. The CDR3 coding sequence is TGCACCAGCAGCCAGGAGATTTACGAGCAGTACTTC. It encodes CTSSQEIYEQYF.

J is TRBJ2-7 and V is TRBV19; TRBD1 aligns across 9 bases. CDR1 and CDR2 from the germline V gene are LNHDA and SQIVND (reference sequence). Trimming at V came to 4 bases and at J to 2 bases, leaving 9 bases not matched to a gene. CDR3 length equals 16 residues. The CDR3 region is CASSRGTGTKPYEQYF. The CDR3 region has the DNA TGTGCCAGTAGTAGGGGGACAGGGACTAAACCCTACGAGCAGTACTTC.

The chain combines TRBV7-9 with TRBJ1-2; 9 nucleotides line up with TRBD1. After removal of 1 base from V and 6 bases from J, the junction contained 9 bases not matched to a gene. The CDR3 is 16 amino acids. CDR1 and CDR2 from the germline V gene are SEHNR and FQNEAQ (reference sequence). Written as DNA, the CDR3 is TGTGCCAGCAGCTTAGACGTTACAGGGGGCAGGGATGGCTACACCTTC. It specifies CASSLDVTGGRDGYTF.

The V gene is TRBV6-5, the J gene TRBJ1-2, with TRBD1 matching over 11 bases. This CDR3 has 16 residues. Germline CDR1 reads MNHEY; CDR2 reads SVGAGI. V shed 1 base, J shed 5 bases, and the junction held 6 bases outside the gene matches. The CDR3 sequence: CASSYYRDRGLYGYTF. CDR3 sequence (DNA): TGTGCCAGCAGTTACTACCGGGACAGGGGGTTATATGGCTACACCTTC.

The genes are TRBV28 and TRBJ1-5; the D gene is possibly TRBD1 (5 bases). The germline gives CDR1 MDHEN, CDR2 SYDVKM. With 7 bases removed from V and 6 bases from J, the gap between germline ends came to 16 bases. This CDR3 contains 14 residues. CDR3 DNA sequence: TGTGCCAGCATCCCCGCCAGGGCCCGTCAGCCCCAGCATTTT. Its translation: CASIPARARQPQHF. Variable domain in full (rest from reference TRBV28 and TRBJ1-5): DVKVTQSSRYLVKRTGEKVFLECVQDMDHENMFWYRQDPGLGLRLIYFSYDVKMKEKGDIPEGYSVSREKKERFSLILESASTNQTSMYLCASIPARARQPQHFGDGTRLSIL.

This clone was found once. This chain links TRBV4-3 with TRBJ2-7, with 13 bases lining up with TRBD2. The junction had 3 bases not matched to a gene; V was cut back by 4 bases and J by 0 bases. The CDR3 is made up of 16 amino acids. Looked up from germline, CDR1 is LGHNA and CDR2 is YSLEER. CDR3 coding DNA: TGCGCCAGCAGCCCCCGGACTAGCGGGAGCTCCTACGAGCAGTACTTC. Protein product: CASSPRTSGSSYEQYF.

This sequence joins TRBV7-3 and TRBJ2-5, with 9 bases fitting TRBD1. The CDR3 covers 14 residues. Trimming removed 3 bases from V and 3 bases from J; junction bases left unmatched: 2. Germline assignment: CDR1 SGHTA and CDR2 FQGTGA. The CDR3 reads CASSLTGGEETQYF. The DNA for the CDR3 is TGTGCCAGCAGCTTGACAGGGGGAGAAGAGACCCAGTACTTC.

The J gene is TRBJ2-7, the V gene TRBV7-9; 8 positions agree with TRBD1. Germline V gene sequence: CDR1 SEHNR, CDR2 FQNEAQ (reference sequence). The CDR3 contains 18 residues. The V and J ends lost 2 bases and 2 bases, in that order; junction bases with no gene match: 14. The CDR3 region is CASSLPLGQGGRAYEQYF. The DNA of the CDR3 is TGTGCCAGCAGCTTACCCCTTGGACAGGGAGGAAGGGCCTACGAGCAGTACTTC.

This chain connects TRBV5-1 to TRBJ2-5; 9 bases match TRBD2. The CDR3 consists of 16 residues. Looked up from germline, CDR1 is SGHRS and CDR2 is YFSETQ. V shed 4 bases and J 1 base; nucleotides not matched to a gene: 8. As DNA, the CDR3 is TGCGCCAGCAGCACCTCTAGCGGGGCGTCCCAAGAGACCCAGTACTTC. Translated, it gives CASSTSSGASQETQYF. Together with reference TRBV5-1 and TRBJ2-5, the CDR3 gives the full variable domain: KAGVTQTPRYLIKTRGQQVTLSCSPISGHRSVSWYQQTPGQGLQFLFEYFSETQRNKGNFPGRFSGRQFSNSRSEMNVSTLELGDSALYLCASSTSSGASQETQYFGPGTRLLVL.

The V call is TRBV13, the J call TRBJ2-3, with a weak D call TRBD1 (6 bases). The CDR3 sequence is 24 residues long. With 5 bases removed from V and 3 bases from J, the gap between germline ends came to 42 bases. Germline V gene sequence: CDR1 PRHDT, CDR2 FYEKMQ (reference sequence). The CDR3 here is CASSTIPGHIPGRLPAYKTDTQYF. CDR3 nucleotides: TGTGCCAGCAGCACTATCCCGGGACATATACCGGGACGCCTACCCGCTTACAAGACAGATACGCAGTATTTT.

The chain carries TRBV5-4 and TRBJ2-2; possibly TRBD1 for D (6 bases). Germline V gene lookup returns CDR1 SGHNT and CDR2 YYREEE (reference sequence). V was clipped by 0 bases and J by 1 base, with 10 bases between them. The CDR3 is 16 residues long. The CDR3: CASSLGPGQNTGELFF. The CDR3 coding sequence is TGTGCCAGCAGCTTGGGACCGGGACAGAACACCGGGGAGCTGTTTTTT.

The chain recombines TRBV2 with TRBJ1-2; D is perhaps TRBD1 (5 bases). The length of the CDR3 is 15 residues. The V gene lost 9 bases and the J gene lost 2 bases, with 19 bases spanning the gap. The germline CDR1 and CDR2 sequences are SNHLY and FYNNEI. The CDR3 sequence is CARGERESGNYGYTF. In DNA, the CDR3 is TGTGCCAGGGGGGAGCGGGAATCGGGGAACTATGGCTACACCTTC.

The V gene is TRBV4-1, the J gene TRBJ2-1, with 11 bases that match TRBD2. V trimming: 0 bases; J trimming: 2 bases; junction bases outside the gene matches: 9. CDR3 length equals 19 residues. Germline V CDR1 and CDR2: MGHRA, YSYEKL. The CDR3 DNA follows: TGCGCCAGCAGCCAAGAAGTAGCGGGGGGGCCCAGGGCCTACAATGAGCAGTTCTTC. The encoded protein is CASSQEVAGGPRAYNEQFF.

This clone was observed a handful of times. The V gene is TRBV19, the J gene TRBJ2-3; 10 bases match TRBD2. CDR1 is LNHDA, CDR2 SQIVND, per germline (reference sequence). CDR3 size: 14 residues. V was clipped by 5 bases and J by 1 base; unmatched bases: 0. This chain's CDR3 is CASSGTSGTDTQYF. CDR3 DNA sequence: TGTGCCAGTAGTGGGACTAGCGGCACAGATACGCAGTATTTT.

V is TRBV7-6 and J is TRBJ1-2; 9 bases align to TRBD1. The CDR3 consists of 13 residues. V dropped 5 bases and J dropped 4; count of bases not matched to a gene: 2. CDR1 SGHVS and CDR2 FNYEAQ come from the germline V gene. The CDR3 sequence: CASSPGQGYGYTF. The CDR3 nucleotides read TGTGCCAGCAGCCCGGGACAGGGCTATGGCTACACCTTC.

The rearrangement uses TRBV7-6 and TRBJ1-1; D is uncertain. The CDR3 is 13 amino acids. Trimming removed 3 bases at V and 0 bases at J, with 5 bases between. The germline V gene encodes CDR1 SGHVS and CDR2 FNYEAQ. The CDR3 nucleotides read TGTGCCAGCAGCTTGCAGGTGAACACTGAAGCTTTCTTT. This gives the protein CASSLQVNTEAFF.

V usage is TRBV5-1 and J usage is TRBJ2-3; D is uncertain. Trimming shortened V by 0 bases and J by 1 base, and 3 bases separated the two germline ends. The V gene's germline CDR1 is SGHRS and CDR2 YFSETQ. The CDR3 is made up of 13 amino acids. CDR3 DNA sequence: TGCGCCAGCAGCTTGGGAGGCACAGATACGCAGTATTTT. Its translation is CASSLGGTDTQYF.

The chain recombines TRBV7-3 with TRBJ1-3; D call uncertain. The CDR3 consists of 15 residues. Germline V gene lookup returns CDR1 SGHTA and CDR2 FQGTGA. The V end was cut by 0 bases, the J end by 1 base, with 7 bases between. This CDR3 reads CASSLTAGSGNTIYF. Here the CDR3 DNA reads TGTGCCAGCAGCTTAACAGCGGGGTCTGGAAACACCATATATTTT.

The genes are TRBV6-5 and TRBJ1-6, with D hard to call. Trimming cost V 2 bases and J 7 bases, with 12 bases left between them. From germline, CDR1 is MNHEY and CDR2 SVGAGI. The CDR3 runs to 15 residues. The CDR3 coding sequence is TGTGCCAGCAGTTACGATAGGAGGGAGAATTCACCCCTCCACTTT. Its protein product is CASSYDRRENSPLHF.